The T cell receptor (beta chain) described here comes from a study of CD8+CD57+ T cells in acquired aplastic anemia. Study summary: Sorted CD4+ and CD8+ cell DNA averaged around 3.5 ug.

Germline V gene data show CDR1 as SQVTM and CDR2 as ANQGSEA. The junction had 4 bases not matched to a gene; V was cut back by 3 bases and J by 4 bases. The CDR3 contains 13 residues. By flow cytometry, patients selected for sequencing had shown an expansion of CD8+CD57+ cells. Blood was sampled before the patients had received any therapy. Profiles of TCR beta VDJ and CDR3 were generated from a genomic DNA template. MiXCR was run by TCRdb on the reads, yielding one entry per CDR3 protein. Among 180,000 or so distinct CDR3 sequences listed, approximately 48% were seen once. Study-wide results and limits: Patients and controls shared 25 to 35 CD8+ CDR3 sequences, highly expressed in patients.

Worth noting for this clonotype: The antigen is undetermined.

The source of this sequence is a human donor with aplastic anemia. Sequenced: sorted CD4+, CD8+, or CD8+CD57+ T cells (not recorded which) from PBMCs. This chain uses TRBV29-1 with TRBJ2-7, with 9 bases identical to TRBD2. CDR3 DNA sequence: TGCAGCGTTGAGCGGGAGGGTGGGTACGAGCAGTACTTC. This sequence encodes CSVEREGGYEQYF.